The 31 T cell receptor beta chains listed next were all sequenced from one sample in a study of cytomegalovirus exposure and HLA in healthy donors. Vbeta (60) and Jbeta (13) primers were used in the PCR. The protocol was immunoSEQ multiplex PCR, while the TCRdb copy is restricted to in-frame clones and leaves out a portion. The repertoire shows some 120,000 clones; the top ten hold about 3.8%. The sequenced sample consisted of PBMCs. These receptor sequences come from a young man in good health and CMV-seronegative.

V usage is TRBV2 and J usage is TRBJ1-2, with a tentative D call TRBD1 (6 bases). Per the germline V gene, CDR1 is SNHLY and CDR2 is FYNNEI. The V end was cut by 6 bases, the J end by 10 bases, with 18 bases between. This CDR3 has 13 residues. This CDR3 is CASRRGLGGNYTF. The DNA of the CDR3 is TGTGCCAGCAGGCGGGGGCTGGGGGGCAACTACACCTTC.

The chain carries TRBV30 and TRBJ1-1, with D tentatively TRBD1 (6 bases). Germline CDR1 GTSNPN, CDR2 SVGIG (reference sequence). Trimming shortened V by 4 bases and J by 5 bases, and 17 bases separated the two germline ends. The CDR3 has 14 residues. CDR3 sequence reads: CAWKWGGAGTEAFF. The CDR3 DNA sequence: TGTGCCTGGAAGTGGGGGGGCGCAGGGACTGAAGCTTTCTTT.

V and J are TRBV10-3 and TRBJ2-4; the match to TRBD1 covers 9 bases. The CDR3 consists of 22 residues. V lost 0 bases to trimming and J lost 6 bases; unmatched junction nucleotides: 24. The V gene's germline CDR1 is ENHRY and CDR2 SYGVKD. CDR3 sequence reads: CAISESTTGGNPSLSQGNIQYF. As DNA, the CDR3 is TGTGCCATCAGTGAGTCGACGACAGGGGGAAACCCATCCCTTAGCCAGGGAAACATTCAGTACTTC.

The chain couples TRBV2 to TRBJ1-4; D is ambiguous. The V end was cut by 5 bases, the J end by 0 bases, with 16 bases between. Germline CDR1 is SNHLY and CDR2 is FYNNEI. There are 17 residues in the CDR3. The CDR3 protein is CASSTEASLSTNEKLFF. The CDR3 DNA is TGTGCCAGCAGTACCGAAGCTAGTCTTTCAACTAATGAAAAACTGTTTTTT.

V usage is TRBV5-1 and J usage is TRBJ2-1; TRBD1 matches 9 bases. CDR3 length equals 16 residues. The germline V gene has CDR1 SGHRS and CDR2 YFSETQ. Trimming at V came to 3 bases and at J to 7 bases, leaving 11 bases not matched to a gene. In DNA, the CDR3 is TGCGCCAGCAGCTCCTCACCGGGACAGGGAACGAATGAGCAGTTCTTC. Translated, it gives CASSSSPGQGTNEQFF.

The CDR3 DNA reads TGCAGCGTGGCCAAGGGGGACTATGGCTACACCTTC. It encodes CSVAKGDYGYTF. The chain is built from TRBV29-1 and TRBJ1-2, with D possibly matching TRBD1 (6 bases). The ends were cut back, 6 bases at V and 3 bases at J, with 11 bases in the middle. Germline V gives CDR1 SQVTM, CDR2 ANQGSEA. This CDR3 contains 12 residues.

The genes are TRBV19 and TRBJ1-3; no reliable D call. The CDR3 runs to 16 residues. Germline values: CDR1 LNHDA, CDR2 SQIVND (reference sequence). V lost 5 bases and J lost 0, with 14 bases in between. The CDR3 spells CASSSRDVSSGNTIYF. CDR3 in DNA: TGTGCCAGTAGTTCCCGGGATGTCAGCTCTGGAAACACCATATATTTT.

The V and J genes are TRBV5-1 and TRBJ2-5, with D maybe TRBD2 (6 bases). There are 14 residues in the CDR3. Germline-derived CDR1 and CDR2 are SGHRS and YFSETQ. The V end lost 4 bases, the J end lost 4 bases, and 14 bases lay between the germline ends. The CDR3 here is CASSGTSPLETQYF. The CDR3 coding sequence is TGCGCCAGCAGCGGTACTAGCCCGCTAGAGACCCAGTACTTC.

J is TRBJ2-3 and V is TRBV13; possibly TRBD1 for D (5 bases). The germline V gene has CDR1 PRHDT and CDR2 FYEKMQ (reference sequence). This CDR3 has 15 residues. V lost 6 bases, J lost 2 bases, and 15 bases lay in between. In DNA form, the CDR3 reads TGTGCCAGCAGTTTACCAGGGTCTCCCACAGATACGCAGTATTTT. Its protein is CASSLPGSPTDTQYF.

This chain links TRBV5-1 with TRBJ2-7; 9 nucleotides match TRBD1. The ends lost 4 bases at V and 3 bases at J; junction bases unmatched: 5. CDR3 length: 14 amino acids. Germline V gene sequence: CDR1 SGHRS, CDR2 YFSETQ. Here the CDR3 DNA reads TGCGCCAGCAGCAGTGGACAGGGGCGCTACGAGCAGTACTTC. Residues: CASSSGQGRYEQYF.

V is TRBV6-1 and J is TRBJ1-6; D possibly corresponds to TRBD1 (5 bases). Germline V gives CDR1 MNHNS, CDR2 SASEGT. Trimming took off 5 bases at V and 3 bases at J, with 11 bases between the two ends. This CDR3 spans 15 amino acids. CDR3 DNA: TGTGCCAGCAGTTTCACGGGGGACTATAATTCACCCCTCCACTTT. Residues: CASSFTGDYNSPLHF.

V and J are TRBV30 and TRBJ1-1; D is perhaps TRBD1 (5 bases). The CDR3 length is 12 residues. V was pared by 4 bases and J by 5 bases, with 11 bases between. CDR1 is GTSNPN, CDR2 SVGIG, per germline (reference sequence). The CDR3 DNA follows: TGTGCCTGGATGGACGGGGGAACTGAAGCTTTCTTT. Translating it yields CAWMDGGTEAFF.

This chain links TRBV5-1 with TRBJ2-3; TRBD2 matches 11 bases. V gave up 0 bases and J gave up 0 bases; unmatched junction bases: 6. The V gene's germline CDR1 is SGHRS and CDR2 YFSETQ. CDR3 length: 18 residues. The CDR3 loop reads CASSLGTSGGTSTDTQYF. In nucleotides, the CDR3 is TGCGCCAGCAGCTTGGGAACTAGCGGGGGAACTAGCACAGATACGCAGTATTTT.

With respect to this clone: The sample carries other DNA sequences with the same CDR3. This chain joins TRBV7-2 and TRBJ1-1; possible D gene TRBD1, 5 bases. The CDR3 consists of 12 residues. The V end lost 2 bases, the J end lost 4 bases, and 5 bases lay between the germline ends. Germline V lookup: CDR1 SGHTA, CDR2 FQGNSA. CDR3 amino acids: CASSLRGTEAFF. The CDR3 nucleotides read TGTGCCAGCAGCTTAAGGGGCACTGAAGCTTTCTTT.

About this clone: Other DNA sequences in this sample translate to the same CDR3. The V gene is TRBV10-3, the J gene TRBJ2-3; TRBD1 is a possible D gene (6 bases). V was cut by 9 bases and J by 2 bases, with 15 bases left in between. This CDR3 spans 14 amino acids. Per the germline V gene, CDR1 is ENHRY and CDR2 is SYGVKD. The CDR3 loop reads CAINRQENTDTQYF. DNA of the CDR3: TGTGCCATTAATCGACAGGAAAACACAGATACGCAGTATTTT.

The rearrangement links TRBV2 to TRBJ1-5; TRBD1 agrees at 9 bases. Germline V gene sequence: CDR1 SNHLY, CDR2 FYNNEI. This CDR3 region has 16 residues. The V and J ends lost 5 bases and 5 bases, in that order; junction bases with no gene match: 10. CDR3 bases: TGTGCCAGCAGTCGACTCGCACAGGGGGCTGATCAGCCCCAGCATTTT. Its translation is CASSRLAQGADQPQHF.

The chain has TRBV6-6 and TRBJ2-7; 10 bases are shared with TRBD1. Germline V gives CDR1 MNHNY, CDR2 SVGAGI (reference sequence). Losses at the gene ends were 8 bases for V and 5 bases for J; bases not matched to a gene: 3. CDR3 length: 12 residues. DNA for the CDR3: TGTGCCAGCCGGGACAGGGGCCACGAGCAGTACTTC. It translates to CASRDRGHEQYF.

The chain employs TRBV30 and TRBJ1-1, with TRBD1 matching over 8 bases. The trim removed 3 bases at V and 4 bases at J, leaving 7 bases unmatched. Germline V gives CDR1 GTSNPN, CDR2 SVGIG (reference sequence). This CDR3 region has 14 residues. CDR3 amino acids: CAWRTRGPSTEAFF. CDR3 DNA sequence: TGTGCCTGGAGGACCAGGGGGCCGAGCACTGAAGCTTTCTTT.

The rearrangement links TRBV29-1 to TRBJ2-7; D gene unclear. Germline-derived CDR1 and CDR2 are SQVTM and ANQGSEA. This CDR3 region has 11 residues. With 5 bases removed from V and 6 bases from J, the gap between germline ends came to 11 bases. CDR3 protein: CSVYGWSEQYF. The CDR3 DNA is TGCAGCGTTTACGGCTGGAGCGAGCAGTACTTC.

J is TRBJ2-2 and V is TRBV7-9, with 7 bases aligning to TRBD1. The ends lost 8 bases at V and 0 bases at J; junction bases unmatched: 9. This CDR3 comprises 16 residues. The germline CDR1 and CDR2 sequences are SEHNR and FQNEAQ (reference sequence). This CDR3 is CASFRWDSPNTGELFF. The CDR3 DNA sequence: TGTGCCAGCTTTCGATGGGACAGCCCGAACACCGGGGAGCTGTTTTTT.

The rearrangement uses TRBV11-3 and TRBJ2-1; no reliable D call. This CDR3 comprises 13 residues. V lost 1 base, J lost 8 bases, and 9 bases lay in between. Germline V gene data show CDR1 as SGHNT and CDR2 as YENEEA. The DNA for the CDR3 is TGTGCCAGCAGCTTAGCCCCAGAGGATGAGCAGTTCTTC. It translates to CASSLAPEDEQFF. Filled out from reference TRBV11-3 and TRBJ2-1, the complete variable domain reads EAGVVQSPRYKIIEKKQPVAFWCNPISGHNTLYWYLQNLGQGPELLIRYENEEAVDDSQLPKDRFSAERLKGVDSTLKIQPAELGDSAVYLCASSLAPEDEQFFGPGTRLTVL.

The chain recombines TRBV27 with TRBJ2-3, with D maybe TRBD1 (6 bases). The V end lost 3 bases, the J end lost 10 bases, and 14 bases lay between the germline ends. Germline V gives CDR1 MNHEY, CDR2 SMNVEV (reference sequence). The length of the CDR3 is 13 residues. The CDR3 DNA sequence: TGTGCCAGCAGTTTTAACAGGGATGTGGCGCAGTATTTT. Translated, it gives CASSFNRDVAQYF.

As regards this clone: Other DNA sequences within the sample encode an identical CDR3. The J gene is TRBJ1-1, the V gene TRBV25-1; 7 bases are a match to TRBD1. CDR3 size: 12 residues. With V trimmed by 1 base and J by 9 bases, 2 bases remained unmatched. CDR1 is MGHDK and CDR2 is SYGVNS in the germline V gene. The CDR3 DNA reads TGTGCCAGCAGTGAATTGGGACAGCAAGCTTTCTTT. Translating gives CASSELGQQAFF. Filled out from reference TRBV25-1 and TRBJ1-1, the complete variable domain reads EADIYQTPRYLVIGTGKKITLECSQTMGHDKMYWYQQDPGMELHLIHYSYGVNSTEKGDLSSESTVSRIRTEHFPLTLESARPSHTSQYLCASSELGQQAFFGQGTRLTVV.

CDR3 bases: TGCGCCAGCAGTGGGAGCTCCTACAATGAGCAGTTCTTC. It encodes CASSGSSYNEQFF. This sequence joins TRBV5-1 and TRBJ2-1; maybe TRBD2 (5 bases). The length of the CDR3 is 13 residues. Germline-derived CDR1 and CDR2 are SGHRS and YFSETQ. V was cut by 5 bases and J by 0 bases, with 6 bases left in between.

The chain carries TRBV28 and TRBJ2-7; 7 bases are shared with TRBD1. V dropped 4 bases and J dropped 2; count of bases not matched to a gene: 8. The CDR3 runs to 15 residues. CDR1 and CDR2 (germline): MDHEN, SYDVKM. CDR3 amino acids: CASSSPPQGAYEQYF. In DNA form, the CDR3 reads TGTGCCAGCAGTTCCCCTCCGCAGGGGGCCTACGAGCAGTACTTC.

The rearrangement joins TRBV28 to TRBJ1-6; 11 positions agree with TRBD1. The CDR3 spans 18 residues. V lost 1 base and J lost 7; bases outside the gene matches: 9. Per germline, CDR1 MDHEN and CDR2 SYDVKM. In DNA form, the CDR3 reads TGTGCCAGCAGTTTATACCCCGGGACAGGGGGTCGAAATTCACCCCTCCACTTT. Amino acid sequence: CASSLYPGTGGRNSPLHF.

The chain carries TRBV6-1 and TRBJ1-2, with 7 bases identical to TRBD1. Germline assignment: CDR1 MNHNS and CDR2 SASEGT. The length of the CDR3 is 15 residues. After removal of 0 bases from V and 0 bases from J, the junction contained 1 base not matched to a gene. Here the CDR3 reads CASSEAGTANYGYTF. CDR3 sequence (DNA): TGTGCCAGCAGTGAAGCCGGGACAGCTAACTATGGCTACACCTTC.

J is TRBJ1-2 and V is TRBV18, with unresolved D. Per the germline V gene, CDR1 is KGHSH and CDR2 is LQKENI. V shed 2 bases and J shed 0 bases, with 7 bases lying between them. The CDR3 totals 14 residues. CDR3 in amino acids: CASSPSQSNYGYTF. The DNA for the CDR3 is TGTGCCAGCTCACCATCACAGTCTAACTATGGCTACACCTTC.

This chain connects TRBV29-1 to TRBJ2-3; tentative D call: TRBD2 (5 bases). Trimming removed 4 bases at V and 0 bases at J, with 11 bases between. The germline V gene encodes CDR1 SQVTM and CDR2 ANQGSEA. The CDR3 is 14 residues long. CDR3 amino acids: CSVASAGSTDTQYF. The CDR3 DNA reads as TGCAGCGTTGCATCGGCGGGTAGCACAGATACGCAGTATTTT.

The chain is built from TRBV5-4 and TRBJ1-1; D not certain. CDR1 is SGHNT and CDR2 is YYREEE in the germline V gene (reference sequence). CDR3 length: 13 residues. Trimming pared 3 bases from V and 7 bases from J, leaving 13 bases between. CDR3 nucleotide sequence: TGTGCCAGCAGCTCAGGAAGCCATAGTGAAGCTTTCTTT. It translates to CASSSGSHSEAFF.

CDR3 loop: CASSPLVGSDEKLFF. The CDR3 nucleotides read TGTGCCAGCAGTCCTCTAGTGGGGAGCGACGAAAAACTGTTTTTT. V gene TRBV27 combines with J gene TRBJ1-4; D is unresolved. The CDR3 has 15 amino acids. The V gene lost 5 bases and the J gene lost 8 bases, with 18 bases spanning the gap. The germline CDR1 and CDR2 sequences are MNHEY and SMNVEV (reference sequence).